This T cell receptor beta chain comes out of a study of cytomegalovirus exposure and HLA in healthy donors. For the study at large: Clustering assigned approximately 78% of the approximately 430 genotyped donors to the Caucasian-associated ancestry cluster. Regarding the study as a whole: Reportedly, cytomegalovirus status was diagnosed with high sensitivity and specificity. DRB1 had the most TCR associations and HLA-C the fewest, a later analysis found, with rates varying by HLA locus. Clonal expansion was found to be greater in HLA-associated TCR beta chains than in equally common others in a later analysis.

In the PCR, 60 Vbeta and 13 Jbeta primers were used. Sequenced by immunoSEQ multiplex PCR; TCRdb stores in-frame clones only, minus some. The sample has more than 85,000 clones; less than 85% are singletons. About this clone: Its antigen remains unidentified.

Trimming cost V 2 bases and J 2 bases; bases outside gene matches: 4. The CDR3 consists of 14 residues. From germline, CDR1 is GTSNPN and CDR2 SVGIG (reference sequence). The TCR originated in a young man in good health and CMV-seropositive. The chain is built from TRBV30 and TRBJ2-3, with 7 positions matching TRBD2. What was sequenced was PBMCs. CDR3 loop: CAWSWGGLTDTQYF. The DNA for the CDR3 is TGTGCCTGGAGTTGGGGGGGACTCACAGATACGCAGTATTTT.